This note documents a single T cell receptor beta chain sequence. These data belong to a study of T cells in Graves' hyperthyroidism and ophthalmopathy. The diagnostic basis comprised clinical symptoms, serum thyroxine and TRAb, thyroid ultrasound and orbital computed tomography. Germline values: CDR1 SGHTA, CDR2 FQGNSA. The CDR3 loop spans 19 amino acids. Germline trimming cut 5 bases from V and 5 bases from J; bases unmatched to any gene: 16. Amplification of TCR beta CDR3 regions was performed using RNA transcripts as template. When the TCR CDR3 underwent first-round RT-PCR, the HTBI primer set was used. One entry per CDR3 protein results from TCRdb running MiXCR on the multiplex PCR reads. The table lists approximately 640,000 distinct CDR3 sequences, roughly a sixth of them singletons.

The origin of this receptor is a man aged 50 or older with Graves' hyperthyroidism. Input material: blood. The chain carries TRBV7-2 and TRBJ2-2; TRBD2 agrees at 11 bases. This chain's CDR3 is CASSHPLLAGGWFTGELFF. The CDR3 DNA is TGTGCCAGCAGCCATCCCCTTCTAGCGGGAGGTTGGTTTACCGGGGAGCTGTTTTTT. The full variable domain, in which reference TRBV7-2 and TRBJ2-2 provide the parts outside the CDR3, is GAGVSQSPSNKVTEKGKDVELRCDPISGHTALYWYRQSLGQGLEFLIYFQGNSAPDKSGLPSDRFSAERTGGSVSTLTIQRTQQEDSAVYLCASSHPLLAGGWFTGELFFGEGSRLTVL.